The present T cell receptor beta chain was sequenced within a study of PD-L1 blockade in urothelial cancer (dated by TCRdb to 2016 to 2017). General notes on the study: All patients started therapy in the mid-2010s and received atezolizumab 1,200 mg intravenously every 3 weeks. Durable clinical benefit was achieved by nine patients but not by the remaining 20. Pretreatment tumor samples, along with matched peripheral blood collected serially before and after atezolizumab treatment, underwent TCR sequencing. About 90% of the roughly 29 patients were males with bladder-origin urothelial cancer, and about 60% of the roughly 29 reported a prior smoking history. Blood samples were analyzed 3 weeks after the start of treatment (second dose) and 6 weeks after the start of treatment. Twenty-nine patients had pretreatment blood TCR-seq, around 25 had at least one posttreatment blood collection, and around 25 had tumor TCR-seq. The study was an exploratory multi-omic analysis of somatic, immune and clinical correlates of response to PD-L1 blockade with atezolizumab in urothelial cancer. Blood samples yielded a median of about 150,000 T cells and tens of thousands of unique TCRs, with median clonality 0.080. Patients had an ECOG performance status of 0 or 1 and had received between 0 and 3 prior chemotherapy regimens. Durable clinical benefit was defined as progression-free survival longer than 6 months, and TCR features were also tested against progression-free and overall survival. Whole exome sequencing and RNA sequencing of pretreatment tumors were performed alongside TCR sequencing in the same patients. Summary of the overall study and its limitations: Improved progression-free and overall survival was found to be associated with pretreatment peripheral blood TCR clonality below the median. Because of the small sample size (n ≈ 30) and the many exploratory analyses performed, the results are intended to be regarded as hypothesis-generating. Patients with durable benefit showed greater expansion of tumor-associated TCR clones in peripheral blood 3 weeks after starting treatment (n ≈ 23, p = 0.022).

With regard to this clone: Its recognized antigen is unknown. Qualities for individual bases were not recorded, and no much larger clone is one base off.

Interpreted using the paper, the time point label stands for: pretreatment peripheral blood. A cohort of 30 or so patients with locally advanced or metastatic urothelial carcinoma, treated at Memorial Sloan Kettering on a trial protocol, was included. Peripheral blood mononuclear cells were collected from each patient pretreatment and during treatment, giving between 1 and 8 total time points per patient. The Qiagen DNeasy Blood extraction kit was used to purify genomic DNA from total PBMCs and tumor samples. Collected pretreatment and during treatment, PBMCs were isolated and stored as previously described. Each PCR received spiked-in synthetic TCR analog templates so that absolute template abundance could be estimated from read counts. TCRbeta CDR3 regions were amplified from genomic DNA with bias-controlled V and J gene primers using the immunoSEQ assay. Sequencing of rearranged TCRbeta segments was done at approximately 20X coverage. As for the authors' bioinformatics: Sequencing errors were corrected by clustering and CDR3s were annotated against IMGT to assign V, D and J genes. Downstream analyses used only productive TCRbeta rearrangements, leaving out any out-of-frame or stop-codon sequences. To compute clonality, Shannon entropy was normalized by the log of the number of unique productive sequences and then subtracted from one. Clones differing between time points or between blood and tumor were identified using Fisher's exact test with Benjamini-Hochberg correction, with an adjusted p below 0.01 applied as the threshold. TCRdb limited this immuneACCESS table to in-frame rearrangements with V and J called. A share of clones is missing; checked studies link under half to unresolved V genes, and the rest is unexplained. The V and J calls and clone size are taken from that table; D and trimming were inferred from the DNA. Present in this sample are tens of thousands of clones, 87% of which were seen just once. The ten largest clones capture roughly 14% of the sample.

CDR1 and CDR2, per the germline V gene (reference sequence), are SEHNR and FQNEAQ. V is reduced by 1 base and J by 5 bases, leaving a spacing of 15 bases between them. Counted from cysteine to phenylalanine, this CDR3 has 15 amino acids. The entry retains the CDR3 DNA only, 45 bases that are in frame from base 1. This chain joins TRBV7-9 to TRBJ2-7; TRBD1 is a weak D gene call, 6 bases matching. The receptor comes from a woman aged 55-70 years with urothelial cancer. This specimen was PBMCs, taken around atezolizumab (anti-PD-L1) treatment. The CDR3 is CASSLVTGTVDEQYF. The bases are TGTGCCAGCAGCTTAGTTACAGGGACCGTGGACGAGCAGTACTTC.